This T cell receptor (beta chain) was sequenced during a study of shared clonotypes between healthy human individuals. In the study overall: CD8 memory received one plate per donor, CD8 naive two, CD4 memory three and CD4 naive three.

Broader study findings: In contrast to clonotypes shared by all four donors, non-shared clonotypes had lower generation probabilities.

V shed 1 base and J shed 1 base, with 10 bases lying between them. The CDR3 covers 15 residues. Per germline, CDR1 SGHTA and CDR2 FQGNSA. Sequenced by immunoSEQ multiplex PCR; TCRdb stores in-frame clones only, minus some. The sample has around 1.1 million clones; approximately 80% are singletons. As concerns this clone: Its target is not known.

The sequence was obtained from a man aged 18 to 29 in good health. Some clones in this sample may be carry-over from other donors' samples. The chain couples TRBV7-2 to TRBJ1-1; D unresolved. Material for sequencing was memory CD4+ T cells from PBMCs. As to subset: CD45RA-negative fraction. CDR3 protein: CASSLGPLTNTEAFF. Written as DNA, the CDR3 is TGTGCCAGCAGCTTAGGTCCCCTAACGAACACTGAAGCTTTCTTT.